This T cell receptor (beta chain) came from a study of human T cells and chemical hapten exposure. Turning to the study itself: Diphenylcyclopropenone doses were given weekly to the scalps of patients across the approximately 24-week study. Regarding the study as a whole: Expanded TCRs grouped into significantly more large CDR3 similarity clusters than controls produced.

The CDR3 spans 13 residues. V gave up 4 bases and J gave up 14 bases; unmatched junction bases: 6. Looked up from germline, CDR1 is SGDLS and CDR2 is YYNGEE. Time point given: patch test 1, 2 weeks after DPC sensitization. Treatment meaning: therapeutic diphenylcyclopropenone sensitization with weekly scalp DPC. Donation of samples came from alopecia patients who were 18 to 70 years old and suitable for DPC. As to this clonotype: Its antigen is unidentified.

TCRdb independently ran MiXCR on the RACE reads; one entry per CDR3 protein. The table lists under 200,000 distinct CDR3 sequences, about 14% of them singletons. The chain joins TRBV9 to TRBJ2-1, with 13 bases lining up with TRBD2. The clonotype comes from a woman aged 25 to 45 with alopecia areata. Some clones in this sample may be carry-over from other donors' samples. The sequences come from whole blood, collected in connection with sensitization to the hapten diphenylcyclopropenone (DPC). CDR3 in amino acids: CASSQAGLAGKFF. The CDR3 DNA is TGTGCCAGCAGCCAGGCGGGACTAGCGGGAAAGTTCTTC.